A selection of T cell receptor beta chains follows, all from one sample in a study of shared clonotypes between healthy human individuals. Using immunoSEQ multiplex PCR, the repertoire was profiled, and TCRdb retains in-frame clones only, with some absent. The sample has more than 2 million clones, about 95% seen once. The sequenced material came from naive CD8+ T cells sorted from blood. The receptors come from a young man in good health. The CDR3 runs from the conserved cysteine through the conserved F or W. Each record gives: clone size, J gene, V gene, CDR3 protein. The size field is filled for only some rows; it gives once, few, many or a size class.

abundance: -
j_gene: TRBJ2-1
v_gene: TRBV6-5
CDR3aa: CASIAGNEQFF

abundance: -
j_gene: TRBJ2-5
v_gene: TRBV4-1
CDR3aa: CASSQGRNSGSEETQYF

abundance: -
j_gene: TRBJ2-1
v_gene: TRBV9
CDR3aa: CASSVSTSGRAGDRSEQFF

abundance: once
j_gene: TRBJ2-7
v_gene: TRBV28
CDR3aa: CASSFPSLGVLEQYF

abundance: -
j_gene: TRBJ2-2
v_gene: TRBV19
CDR3aa: CASSITGSPGELFF

abundance: -
j_gene: TRBJ2-5
v_gene: TRBV7-7
CDR3aa: CASMGDETQYF

abundance: -
j_gene: TRBJ1-6
v_gene: TRBV4-1
CDR3aa: CASSQDQFSPLHF

abundance: -
j_gene: TRBJ2-5
v_gene: TRBV5-4
CDR3aa: CASGIQGSLYQETQYF

abundance: -
j_gene: TRBJ2-5
v_gene: TRBV5-8
CDR3aa: CASSLGTSGIGETQYF

abundance: -
j_gene: TRBJ2-7
v_gene: TRBV4-3
CDR3aa: CASSQEGDSFYEQYF

abundance: -
j_gene: TRBJ2-7
v_gene: TRBV27
CDR3aa: CASSLIGTGGGEQYF

abundance: -
j_gene: TRBJ2-1
v_gene: TRBV6-5
CDR3aa: CASRGLAGYNEQFF

abundance: once
j_gene: TRBJ2-1
v_gene: TRBV19
CDR3aa: CASSIVSAKRNEQFF

abundance: -
j_gene: TRBJ1-1
v_gene: TRBV9
CDR3aa: CASSVVDLNTEAFF

abundance: -
j_gene: TRBJ2-7
v_gene: TRBV5-1
CDR3aa: CASSPDAGGPGEQYF

abundance: -
j_gene: TRBJ1-3
v_gene: TRBV13
CDR3aa: CASSLGTGTGNTIYF

abundance: -
j_gene: TRBJ2-7
v_gene: TRBV29-1
CDR3aa: CSVHSGSSYEQYF

abundance: -
j_gene: TRBJ1-5
v_gene: TRBV2
CDR3aa: CASSEWDGKFNQPQHF

abundance: -
j_gene: TRBJ2-1
v_gene: TRBV4-1
CDR3aa: CASSQDSSAYNEQFF

abundance: once
j_gene: TRBJ1-2
v_gene: TRBV27
CDR3aa: CASSAGTGVWDTYGYTF

abundance: -
j_gene: TRBJ1-1
v_gene: TRBV21-1
CDR3aa: CATPRNTEAFF

abundance: once
j_gene: TRBJ2-1
v_gene: TRBV7-3
CDR3aa: CASSSMTGGDEQFF

abundance: -
j_gene: TRBJ2-3
v_gene: TRBV9
CDR3aa: CASSSQAGVPDTQYF

abundance: -
j_gene: TRBJ1-5
v_gene: TRBV7-9
CDR3aa: CASSTEGGGNQPQHF

abundance: once
j_gene: TRBJ2-7
v_gene: TRBV19
CDR3aa: CASSPCRARWTISSYEQYF

abundance: -
j_gene: TRBJ2-3
v_gene: TRBV27
CDR3aa: CASSLLAGGTIGTQYF

abundance: -
j_gene: TRBJ2-4
v_gene: TRBV11-2
CDR3aa: CASSLRGGLNLAKNIQYF

abundance: -
j_gene: TRBJ2-3
v_gene: TRBV2
CDR3aa: CASSELWDPRVDTQYF

abundance: -
j_gene: TRBJ2-7
v_gene: TRBV18
CDR3aa: CASSPPPWDSSYEQYF

abundance: -
j_gene: -
v_gene: TRBV30
CDR3aa: CAWSVLGLAGRYEQYF

abundance: -
j_gene: TRBJ2-2
v_gene: TRBV10-2
CDR3aa: CASSDPGELFF

abundance: -
j_gene: TRBJ2-7
v_gene: TRBV6-1
CDR3aa: CASNLGVPYEQYF

abundance: -
j_gene: TRBJ2-5
v_gene: TRBV5-1
CDR3aa: CASSLVQGYRWAGETQYF

abundance: -
j_gene: TRBJ2-7
v_gene: TRBV5-6
CDR3aa: CASSLSTADFSYEQYF

abundance: -
j_gene: TRBJ2-7
v_gene: TRBV10-3
CDR3aa: CAISDSVTPYEQYF

abundance: -
j_gene: TRBJ2-7
v_gene: TRBV13
CDR3aa: CASSSGLVAEQYF

abundance: once
j_gene: TRBJ2-3
v_gene: TRBV7-9
CDR3aa: CASSLVLAGAHTDTQYF

abundance: -
j_gene: TRBJ1-2
v_gene: TRBV6-6
CDR3aa: CASSSPRPSYGYTF

abundance: -
j_gene: TRBJ2-7
v_gene: TRBV9
CDR3aa: CASSVDPSPGQEDEQYF

abundance: -
j_gene: TRBJ2-5
v_gene: TRBV11-2
CDR3aa: CASSHLTGVQETQYF

abundance: once
j_gene: TRBJ2-1
v_gene: TRBV27
CDR3aa: CASGLAGGPPNEQFF

abundance: -
j_gene: TRBJ1-1
v_gene: TRBV18
CDR3aa: CASSPPETGFLGTEAFF

abundance: -
j_gene: TRBJ2-1
v_gene: TRBV30
CDR3aa: CAWSRTSGGDEQFF

abundance: few
j_gene: TRBJ1-2
v_gene: TRBV9
CDR3aa: CASSVGTGANYGYTF

abundance: -
j_gene: TRBJ2-5
v_gene: TRBV7-9
CDR3aa: CASSLPLAGGIQETQYF

abundance: -
j_gene: TRBJ1-6
v_gene: TRBV4-1
CDR3aa: CASSQDLFGGLNSYNSPLHF

abundance: -
j_gene: TRBJ2-7
v_gene: TRBV2
CDR3aa: CASSEGKGNMAYEQYF

abundance: -
j_gene: TRBJ1-5
v_gene: TRBV28
CDR3aa: CASSFYGSSNQPQHF

abundance: -
j_gene: TRBJ2-1
v_gene: TRBV7-9
CDR3aa: CASSPLAGGGNEQFF

abundance: -
j_gene: TRBJ2-3
v_gene: TRBV5-1
CDR3aa: CASSLVGELITDTQYF

abundance: -
j_gene: TRBJ2-7
v_gene: TRBV27
CDR3aa: CASSRGGAGYEQYF

abundance: once
j_gene: TRBJ2-7
v_gene: TRBV6-6
CDR3aa: CASSYSPGGTYEQYF